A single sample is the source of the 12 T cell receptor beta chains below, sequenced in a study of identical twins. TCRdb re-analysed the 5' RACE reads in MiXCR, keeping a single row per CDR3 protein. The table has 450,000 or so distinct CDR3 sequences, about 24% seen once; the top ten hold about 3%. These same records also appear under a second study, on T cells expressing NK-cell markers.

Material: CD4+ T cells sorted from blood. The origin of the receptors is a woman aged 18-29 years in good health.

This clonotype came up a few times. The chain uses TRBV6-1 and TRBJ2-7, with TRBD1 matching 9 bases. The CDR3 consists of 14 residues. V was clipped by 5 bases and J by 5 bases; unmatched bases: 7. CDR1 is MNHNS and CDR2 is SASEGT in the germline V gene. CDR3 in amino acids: CASSPWDRADEQYF. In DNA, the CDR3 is TGTGCCAGCAGTCCCTGGGACAGGGCCGACGAGCAGTACTTC.

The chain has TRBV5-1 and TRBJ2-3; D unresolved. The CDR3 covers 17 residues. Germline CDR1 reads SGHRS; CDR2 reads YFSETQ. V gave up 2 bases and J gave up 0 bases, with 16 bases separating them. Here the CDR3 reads CASSLRSSATSTDTQYF. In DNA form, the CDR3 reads TGCGCCAGCAGCTTAAGATCGTCGGCGACTAGCACAGATACGCAGTATTTT. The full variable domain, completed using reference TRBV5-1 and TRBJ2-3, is KAGVTQTPRYLIKTRGQQVTLSCSPISGHRSVSWYQQTPGQGLQFLFEYFSETQRNKGNFPGRFSGRQFSNSRSEMNVSTLELGDSALYLCASSLRSSATSTDTQYFGPGTRLTVL.

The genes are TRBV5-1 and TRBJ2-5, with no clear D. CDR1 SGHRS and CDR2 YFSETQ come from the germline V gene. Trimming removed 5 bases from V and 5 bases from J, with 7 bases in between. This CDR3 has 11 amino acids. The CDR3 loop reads CASRSAETQYF. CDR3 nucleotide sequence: TGCGCCAGCAGGTCGGCGGAGACCCAGTACTTC. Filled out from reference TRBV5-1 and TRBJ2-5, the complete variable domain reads KAGVTQTPRYLIKTRGQQVTLSCSPISGHRSVSWYQQTPGQGLQFLFEYFSETQRNKGNFPGRFSGRQFSNSRSEMNVSTLELGDSALYLCASRSAETQYFGPGTRLLVL.

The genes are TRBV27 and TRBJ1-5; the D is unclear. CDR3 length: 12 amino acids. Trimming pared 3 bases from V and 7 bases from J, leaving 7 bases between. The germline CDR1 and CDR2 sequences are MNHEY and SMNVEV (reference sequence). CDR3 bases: TGTGCCAGCAGTTTCTTACGCCAGCCCCAGCATTTT. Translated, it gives CASSFLRQPQHF.

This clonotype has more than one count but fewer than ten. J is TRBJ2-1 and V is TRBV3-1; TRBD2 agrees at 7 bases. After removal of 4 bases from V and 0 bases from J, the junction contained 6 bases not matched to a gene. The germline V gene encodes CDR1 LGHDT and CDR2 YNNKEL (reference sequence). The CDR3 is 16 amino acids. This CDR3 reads CASSRGEGPSYNEQFF. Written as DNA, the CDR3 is TGTGCCAGCAGCCGCGGGGAGGGGCCCTCCTACAATGAGCAGTTCTTC.

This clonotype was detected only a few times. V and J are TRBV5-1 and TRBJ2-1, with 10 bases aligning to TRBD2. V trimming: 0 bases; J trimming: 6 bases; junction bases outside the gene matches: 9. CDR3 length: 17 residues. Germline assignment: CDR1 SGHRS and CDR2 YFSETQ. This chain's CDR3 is CASSLGPSGSGGNEQFF. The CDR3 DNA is TGCGCCAGCAGCTTGGGTCCTAGCGGGAGTGGCGGCAATGAGCAGTTCTTC. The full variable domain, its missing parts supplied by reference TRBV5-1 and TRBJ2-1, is KAGVTQTPRYLIKTRGQQVTLSCSPISGHRSVSWYQQTPGQGLQFLFEYFSETQRNKGNFPGRFSGRQFSNSRSEMNVSTLELGDSALYLCASSLGPSGSGGNEQFFGPGTRLTVL.

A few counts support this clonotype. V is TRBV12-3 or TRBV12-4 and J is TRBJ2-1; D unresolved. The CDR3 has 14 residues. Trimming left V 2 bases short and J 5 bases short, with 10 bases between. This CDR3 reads CASSLRHRNNEQFF. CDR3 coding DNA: TGTGCCAGCAGTTTAAGGCACCGAAACAATGAGCAGTTCTTC.

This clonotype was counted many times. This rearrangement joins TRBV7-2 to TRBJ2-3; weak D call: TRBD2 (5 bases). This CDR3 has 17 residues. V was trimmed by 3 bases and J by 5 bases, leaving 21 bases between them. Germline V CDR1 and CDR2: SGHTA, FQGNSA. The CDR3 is CASSFGLSRGGLDTQYF. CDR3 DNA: TGTGCCAGCAGCTTCGGGCTTAGCCGCGGAGGTTTAGATACGCAGTATTTT.

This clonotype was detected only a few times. CDR3 protein: CASREVNTEAFF. CDR3 DNA: TGCGCCAGCAGGGAAGTGAACACTGAAGCTTTCTTT. This chain links TRBV5-1 with TRBJ1-1; D remains ambiguous. The CDR3 covers 12 residues. Trimming removed 5 bases at V and 0 bases at J, with 5 bases between. CDR1 is SGHRS, CDR2 YFSETQ, per germline.

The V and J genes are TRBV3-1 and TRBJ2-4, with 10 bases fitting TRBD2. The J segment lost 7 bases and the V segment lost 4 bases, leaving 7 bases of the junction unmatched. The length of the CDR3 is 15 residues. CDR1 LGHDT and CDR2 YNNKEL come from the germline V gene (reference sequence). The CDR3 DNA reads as TGTGCCAGCAGCCGGCCTAGCGGGAGTGGGAACATTCAGTACTTC. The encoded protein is CASSRPSGSGNIQYF.

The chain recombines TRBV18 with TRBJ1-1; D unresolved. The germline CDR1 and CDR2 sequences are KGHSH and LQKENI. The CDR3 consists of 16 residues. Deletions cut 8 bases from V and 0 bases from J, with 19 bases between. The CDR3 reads CASTPGQALLNTEAFF. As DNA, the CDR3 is TGTGCCAGCACCCCCGGGCAGGCCCTCTTGAACACTGAAGCTTTCTTT. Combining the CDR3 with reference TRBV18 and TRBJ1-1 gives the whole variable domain NAGVMQNPRHLVRRRGQEARLRCSPMKGHSHVYWYRQLPEEGLKFMVYLQKENIIDESGMPKERFSAEFPKEGPSILRIQQVVRGDSAAYFCASTPGQALLNTEAFFGQGTRLTVV.

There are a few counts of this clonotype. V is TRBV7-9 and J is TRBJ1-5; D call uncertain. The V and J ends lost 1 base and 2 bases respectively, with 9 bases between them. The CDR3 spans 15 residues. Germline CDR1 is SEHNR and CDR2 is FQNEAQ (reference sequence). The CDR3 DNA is TGTGCCAGCAGCTTAGAAGGAAGGGGCAATCAGCCCCAGCATTTT. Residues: CASSLEGRGNQPQHF.